These 2 T cell receptor beta chains came from one sample sequenced in a study of OX40 agonist ivuxolimab in advanced cancers. This table comes from immunoSEQ multiplex PCR, and its TCRdb copy is limited to in-frame clones, with some not included. The table records more than 40,000 clones, around 77% of them present only once. Sample: CD4+ or CD8+ T cells sorted from blood, taken in a trial of the OX40 agonist ivuxolimab. These receptors were taken from an adult with an advanced solid tumor such as melanoma, head and neck, liver or kidney cancer.

The V and J genes are TRBV6-5 and TRBJ1-5; a weak D match, TRBD1 (6 bases). In germline, CDR1 is MNHEY, CDR2 SVGAGI. V lost 6 bases and J lost 4, with 13 bases in between. The CDR3 covers 14 residues. The CDR3: CASRRGGENQPQHF. CDR3 bases: TGTGCCAGCAGGAGAGGGGGGGAGAATCAGCCCCAGCATTTT.

Comments on this clone: The germline gene is not matched at one end of the junction; a read error may be the cause. The chain is built from TRBV7-9 and TRBJ2-3, with TRBD2 matching 10 bases. Germline CDR1 is SEHNR and CDR2 is FQNEAQ (reference sequence). This CDR3 comprises 13 residues. The CDR3 is CASSPLAGEVRGF. CDR3 nucleotides: TGTGCCAGCAGCCCTCTAGCGGGAGAGGTGCGGGGTTTT.